These 32 T cell receptor beta chains share one sample of origin, sequenced in a study of cytomegalovirus exposure and HLA in healthy donors (dated 2017 in TCRdb). Receptors were amplified or captured by the immunoSEQ multiplex PCR assay. For the multiplex PCR, a mixture combining 60 forward primers for TCR Vbeta segments and 13 reverse primers for TCR Jbeta segments was used. TCRdb retrieved this table from immuneACCESS and kept in-frame rearrangements only. Not all clones are present; in checked studies, unresolved V genes account for under half, and no reason is known for the remainder. The sample records 200,000 or so clones, about 86% of which are singletons. Clones ranked in the top ten supply 2.1% of the sample. Source material: PBMCs. The receptors were gathered from a woman under 30 in good health and CMV-seropositive.

The chain joins TRBV5-1 to TRBJ2-5; 7 bases are shared with TRBD1. The germline V gene encodes CDR1 SGHRS and CDR2 YFSETQ. J lost 1 base, V lost 3 bases, and 21 bases had no gene match. The length of the CDR3 is 20 residues. CDR3: CASSSEIPAPGQYPQETQYF. CDR3 bases: TGCGCCAGCAGCTCCGAAATACCCGCCCCGGGACAGTACCCCCAAGAGACCCAGTACTTC.

This sequence joins TRBV11-2 and TRBJ2-1, with D perhaps matching TRBD2 (5 bases). Trimming pared 4 bases from V and 5 bases from J, leaving 12 bases between. This CDR3 is built from 14 residues. From germline, CDR1 is SGHAT and CDR2 FQNNGV. For the CDR3, the DNA is TGTGCCAGCAGCTCCGTACTAGAACACAATGAGCAGTTCTTC. This gives the protein CASSSVLEHNEQFF.

The chain combines TRBV7-3 with TRBJ2-3; possibly TRBD1 for D (5 bases). This CDR3 has 11 amino acids. Per the germline V gene, CDR1 is SGHTA and CDR2 is FQGTGA. The V end lost 2 bases, the J end lost 13 bases, and 10 bases lay between the germline ends. CDR3 region: CASSLGQEEYF. CDR3 nucleotides: TGTGCCAGCAGCTTAGGACAAGAGGAGTATTTT.

The CDR3 spells CASSPDTYTDTQYF. DNA of the CDR3: TGTGCCAGCAGTCCGGACACTTACACAGATACGCAGTATTTT. V usage is TRBV27 and J usage is TRBJ2-3; D might be TRBD1 (5 bases). The CDR3 totals 14 residues. V lost 5 bases, J lost 2 bases, and 11 bases lay in between. Per the germline V gene, CDR1 is MNHEY and CDR2 is SMNVEV (reference sequence).

J is TRBJ2-1 and V is TRBV5-6; D is ambiguous. The CDR3 totals 15 residues. Germline V gives CDR1 SGHDT, CDR2 YYEEEE. V lost 0 bases and J 2 bases, leaving 9 bases between the germline ends. CDR3 sequence: CASSLAQSPYNEQFF. The CDR3 DNA reads as TGTGCCAGCAGCTTGGCCCAGTCCCCCTACAATGAGCAGTTCTTC.

The chain has TRBV27 and TRBJ2-3, with 8 bases aligning to TRBD1. The V gene's germline CDR1 is MNHEY and CDR2 SMNVEV (reference sequence). The V gene end was trimmed by 7 bases and the J gene end by 9 bases; junction bases not matched to a gene: 21. This CDR3 region has 17 residues. In DNA, the CDR3 is TGTGCCAGCACTGGCACCCGGGACAGGTTGGTTGGGGCGACGCAGTATTTT. This translates into CASTGTRDRLVGATQYF.

The chain links TRBV7-3 to TRBJ2-2; possibly TRBD2 for D (6 bases). The CDR3 extends over 14 amino acids. V was pared by 4 bases and J by 6 bases, with 12 bases between. CDR1 and CDR2 (germline): SGHTA, FQGTGA. CDR3 region: CASSSLGGAGELFF. CDR3 coding DNA: TGTGCCAGCAGCTCCTTAGGAGGGGCCGGGGAGCTGTTTTTT.

The chain has TRBV7-2 and TRBJ2-5, with D perhaps TRBD2 (6 bases). Trimming stripped 3 bases from V and 5 bases from J, with 19 bases between. Germline CDR1 SGHTA, CDR2 FQGNSA. This CDR3 comprises 16 residues. CDR3 DNA: TGTGCCAGCAGCTTGCGGCCAGCCTTTGGGGGGGAGACCCAGTACTTC. This codes for CASSLRPAFGGETQYF. Based on the CDR3 plus reference TRBV7-2 and TRBJ2-5, the full variable domain is GAGVSQSPSNKVTEKGKDVELRCDPISGHTALYWYRQSLGQGLEFLIYFQGNSAPDKSGLPSDRFSAERTGGSVSTLTIQRTQQEDSAVYLCASSLRPAFGGETQYFGPGTRLLVL.

This chain links TRBV7-2 with TRBJ2-1; D is possibly TRBD2 (7 bases). Per germline, CDR1 SGHTA and CDR2 FQGNSA. This CDR3 comprises 16 residues. V was pared by 0 bases and J by 3 bases, with 12 bases between. The CDR3 nucleotides are TGTGCCAGCAGCTTAGCAGGCGGGGGCAACTACAATGAGCAGTTCTTC. It codes for CASSLAGGGNYNEQFF.

The V and J genes are TRBV29-1 and TRBJ2-7; tentatively, D is TRBD2 (6 bases). The CDR3 length is 11 residues. Germline CDR1 and CDR2: SQVTM and ANQGSEA. The V gene lost 4 bases and the J gene lost 7 bases, with 11 bases spanning the gap. CDR3 region: CSVVGGWEQYF. CDR3 nucleotide sequence: TGCAGCGTTGTCGGGGGATGGGAGCAGTACTTC.

This rearrangement joins TRBV5-1 to TRBJ1-5, with D maybe TRBD1 (6 bases). The CDR3 contains 15 residues. Germline loops: CDR1 SGHRS, CDR2 YFSETQ. Trimming left V 4 bases short and J 1 base short, with 12 bases between. The DNA for the CDR3 is TGCGCCAGCAGCGCACAGGGCGGCAGCAATCAGCCCCAGCATTTT. Translation: CASSAQGGSNQPQHF.

This rearrangement joins TRBV4-1 to TRBJ1-2; no clear D gene. V lost 0 bases, J lost 7 bases, and 18 bases lay in between. The CDR3 length is 16 residues. Germline values: CDR1 MGHRA, CDR2 YSYEKL. The CDR3 sequence is CASSQDWAGIIFGYTF. CDR3 nucleotide sequence: TGCGCCAGCAGCCAAGATTGGGCAGGTATTATCTTTGGCTACACCTTC.

The rearrangement joins TRBV30 to TRBJ2-3, with 10 bases matching TRBD2. The junction had 7 bases not matched to a gene; V was cut back by 4 bases and J by 3 bases. The CDR3 covers 15 residues. Germline V gives CDR1 GTSNPN, CDR2 SVGIG (reference sequence). The CDR3 here is CAWISASGGTDTQYF. CDR3 nucleotide sequence: TGTGCCTGGATCTCGGCTAGCGGGGGTACAGATACGCAGTATTTT. The full variable domain, rest sourced from reference TRBV30 and TRBJ2-3, is SQTIHQWPATLVQPVGSPLSLECTVEGTSNPNLYWYRQAAGRGLQLLFYSVGIGQISSEVPQNLSASRPQDRQFILSSKKLLLSDSGFYLCAWISASGGTDTQYFGPGTRLTVL.

The rearrangement links TRBV6-5 to TRBJ1-1; the match to TRBD1 covers 7 bases. The CDR3 totals 13 residues. After removal of 7 bases from V and 5 bases from J, the junction contained 7 bases not matched to a gene. Germline CDR1 reads MNHEY; CDR2 reads SVGAGI. In DNA form, the CDR3 reads TGTGCCAGCATTAACAGGGGTTGGACTGAAGCTTTCTTT. It specifies CASINRGWTEAFF.

The V gene is TRBV2, the J gene TRBJ1-1; D unclear. The germline V gene encodes CDR1 SNHLY and CDR2 FYNNEI. The CDR3 has 9 amino acids. V lost 5 bases and J lost 10, with 5 bases in between. The CDR3 DNA reads as TGTGCCAGCAGTAATAGAGCTTTCTTT. Amino acid sequence: CASSNRAFF.

The chain carries TRBV9 and TRBJ2-5; possible D gene TRBD2, 6 bases. Trimming shortened V by 2 bases and J by 5 bases, and 16 bases separated the two germline ends. The V gene's germline CDR1 is SGDLS and CDR2 YYNGEE. The CDR3 consists of 15 residues. For the CDR3, the DNA is TGTGCCAGCAGCGTTGGGAACGGGGGTAGGGAGACCCAGTACTTC. Residues: CASSVGNGGRETQYF.

The J gene is TRBJ1-5, the V gene TRBV6-1; D may be TRBD1 (5 bases). The V end lost 11 bases, the J end lost 0 bases, and 17 bases lay between the germline ends. This CDR3 is built from 15 residues. Per germline, CDR1 MNHNS and CDR2 SASEGT. The CDR3 nucleotides are TGTGCCGCCCACGGGGTGGGGGGTAGCAATCAGCCCCAGCATTTT. Translating gives CAAHGVGGSNQPQHF.

V and J are TRBV11-3 and TRBJ1-3, with D hard to call. This CDR3 has 15 amino acids. V lost 5 bases to trimming and J lost 2 bases, with 13 bases between them. Per the germline V gene, CDR1 is SGHNT and CDR2 is YENEEA. The CDR3 is CASSIRFGAGNTIYF. The DNA for the CDR3 is TGTGCCAGCAGCATACGTTTCGGGGCTGGAAACACCATATATTTT.

The J gene is TRBJ2-1, the V gene TRBV21-1; the D call TRBD2 from the table was never checked on the DNA. TRBV21-1 is labeled a pseudogene. The CDR3 runs 16 residues. The CDR3, as DNA: TGTGCCAGCAGCAATTTCGTCTGCGGAGGGTGCAATGAGCAGTTCTTC. Translated, it gives CASSNFVCGGCNEQFF.

The chain uses TRBV11-3 and TRBJ2-1; 8 nucleotides agree with TRBD1. The germline V gene has CDR1 SGHNT and CDR2 YENEEA. J lost 6 bases, V lost 1 base, and 17 bases had no gene match. The CDR3 is 19 residues long. CDR3: CASSLVGQTTGGRFNEQFF. The CDR3 DNA is TGTGCCAGCAGCTTAGTTGGCCAAACTACAGGGGGACGGTTCAATGAGCAGTTCTTC. The variable domain in full, completed from reference TRBV11-3 and TRBJ2-1, reads EAGVVQSPRYKIIEKKQPVAFWCNPISGHNTLYWYLQNLGQGPELLIRYENEEAVDDSQLPKDRFSAERLKGVDSTLKIQPAELGDSAVYLCASSLVGQTTGGRFNEQFFGPGTRLTVL.

The V gene is TRBV2, the J gene TRBJ1-2; 10 bases line up with TRBD1. CDR3 length: 13 amino acids. The ends lost 5 bases at V and 8 bases at J; junction bases unmatched: 5. Germline V lookup: CDR1 SNHLY, CDR2 FYNNEI. The CDR3 DNA reads TGTGCCAGCAGTTCAGACAGGGGGCGAGGCTACACCTTC. It codes for CASSSDRGRGYTF. The full variable domain, completed using reference TRBV2 and TRBJ1-2, is EPEVTQTPSHQVTQMGQEVILRCVPISNHLYFYWYRQILGQKVEFLVSFYNNEISEKSEIFDDQFSVERPDGSNFTLKIRSTKLEDSAMYFCASSSDRGRGYTFGSGTRLTVV.

V is TRBV7-3 and J is TRBJ1-1, with no clear D. Between the trimmed V and J ends, which lost 1 base and 1 base, there was a span of 10 bases. In germline, CDR1 is SGHTA, CDR2 FQGTGA. The CDR3 contains 15 residues. This CDR3 reads CASSLMPGGNTEAFF. The CDR3 DNA reads as TGTGCCAGCAGCTTAATGCCAGGAGGGAACACTGAAGCTTTCTTT. The full variable domain, with the rest looked up from reference TRBV7-3 and TRBJ1-1, is GAGVSQTPSNKVTEKGKYVELRCDPISGHTALYWYRQSLGQGPEFLIYFQGTGAADDSGLPNDRFFAVRPEGSVSTLKIQRTERGDSAVYLCASSLMPGGNTEAFFGQGTRLTVV.

The J gene is TRBJ1-2, the V gene TRBV11-3; 10 nucleotides match TRBD1. The CDR3 length is 14 residues. CDR1 is SGHNT and CDR2 is YENEEA in the germline V gene. The ends lost 3 bases at V and 6 bases at J; junction bases unmatched: 4. This chain's CDR3 is CASSFKTGGNGYTF. The CDR3 DNA is TGTGCCAGCAGCTTTAAGACAGGGGGCAATGGCTACACCTTC.

The chain employs TRBV6-4 and TRBJ2-5; TRBD2 might be the D (7 bases). The germline V gene has CDR1 MRHNA and CDR2 SNTAGT. V gave up 6 bases and J gave up 5 bases, with 19 bases separating them. This CDR3 comprises 15 residues. The CDR3 loop is CASSDTGGSRETQYF. The CDR3 coding sequence is TGTGCCAGCAGCGACACGGGGGGCTCCCGGGAGACCCAGTACTTC.

The chain uses TRBV10-2 and TRBJ2-5; D is unresolved. Trimming cost V 2 bases and J 7 bases, with 8 bases left between them. The germline gives CDR1 WSHSY, CDR2 SAAADI. CDR3 length equals 12 residues. The CDR3 protein is CASSEDIVTQYF. The DNA for the CDR3 is TGCGCCAGCAGTGAGGATATAGTGACCCAGTACTTC.

CDR3 region: CASSLGTGSARPQHF. The CDR3 coding sequence is TGTGCCAGCAGCTTAGGGACAGGGTCGGCCCGGCCCCAGCATTTT. The rearrangement links TRBV7-9 to TRBJ1-5; 8 positions agree with TRBD1. Germline V lookup: CDR1 SEHNR, CDR2 FQNEAQ (reference sequence). This CDR3 comprises 15 residues. With 1 base clipped from V and 9 bases from J, the junction kept 8 bases outside the gene matches.

As concerns this clone: Distinct nucleotide sequences in the sample also encode this CDR3. The genes are TRBV6-5 and TRBJ1-5; D unclear. Trimming cost V 0 bases and J 4 bases, with 4 bases left between them. Germline V lookup: CDR1 MNHEY, CDR2 SVGAGI. The CDR3 has 13 amino acids. In nucleotides, the CDR3 is TGTGCCAGCAGTTACTCCCCAAATCAGCCCCAGCATTTT. This gives the protein CASSYSPNQPQHF.

The V call is TRBV30, the J call TRBJ1-5; D possibly corresponds to TRBD1 (5 bases). The V gene's germline CDR1 is GTSNPN and CDR2 SVGIG (reference sequence). The ends were cut back, 2 bases at V and 6 bases at J, with 11 bases in the middle. The CDR3 covers 13 residues. The CDR3 DNA is TGTGCCTGGAGTCCGGCAGGGCGTCAGCCCCAGCATTTT. Its protein product is CAWSPAGRQPQHF.

V gene TRBV7-9 combines with J gene TRBJ2-7, with D unresolved. The CDR3 has 14 residues. V dropped 0 bases and J dropped 2 bases, with 8 bases sitting between them. Germline V gene sequence: CDR1 SEHNR, CDR2 FQNEAQ (reference sequence). The CDR3 reads CASSLAYGAYEQYF. The DNA for the CDR3 is TGTGCCAGCAGCTTAGCGTACGGAGCCTACGAGCAGTACTTC.

The V call is TRBV7-2, the J call TRBJ2-2, with D hard to call. CDR1 is SGHTA and CDR2 is FQGNSA in the germline V gene. V dropped 2 bases and J dropped 6 bases, with 7 bases sitting between them. CDR3 length equals 13 residues. This CDR3 reads CASSLNQAGELFF. CDR3 nucleotides: TGTGCCAGCAGCTTAAATCAGGCCGGGGAGCTGTTTTTT.

V gene TRBV18 combines with J gene TRBJ2-7, with 7 positions matching TRBD1. There are 14 residues in the CDR3. The V gene end was trimmed by 5 bases and the J gene end by 4 bases; junction bases not matched to a gene: 8. Germline V lookup: CDR1 KGHSH, CDR2 LQKENI. CDR3 residues: CASSLTGTEYEQYV. DNA for the CDR3: TGTGCCAGCTCATTAACCGGGACAGAGTACGAGCAGTACGTC.

This chain joins TRBV5-1 and TRBJ2-5; tentatively, D is TRBD2 (6 bases). CDR1 and CDR2 (germline): SGHRS, YFSETQ. This CDR3 region has 13 residues. V was pared by 0 bases and J by 6 bases, with 9 bases between. CDR3 protein: CASSLGGEKTQYF. Written as DNA, the CDR3 is TGCGCCAGCAGCTTGGGGGGGGAAAAGACCCAGTACTTC. The variable domain in full, with the rest retrieved from reference TRBV5-1 and TRBJ2-5, is KAGVTQTPRYLIKTRGQQVTLSCSPISGHRSVSWYQQTPGQGLQFLFEYFSETQRNKGNFPGRFSGRQFSNSRSEMNVSTLELGDSALYLCASSLGGEKTQYFGPGTRLLVL.